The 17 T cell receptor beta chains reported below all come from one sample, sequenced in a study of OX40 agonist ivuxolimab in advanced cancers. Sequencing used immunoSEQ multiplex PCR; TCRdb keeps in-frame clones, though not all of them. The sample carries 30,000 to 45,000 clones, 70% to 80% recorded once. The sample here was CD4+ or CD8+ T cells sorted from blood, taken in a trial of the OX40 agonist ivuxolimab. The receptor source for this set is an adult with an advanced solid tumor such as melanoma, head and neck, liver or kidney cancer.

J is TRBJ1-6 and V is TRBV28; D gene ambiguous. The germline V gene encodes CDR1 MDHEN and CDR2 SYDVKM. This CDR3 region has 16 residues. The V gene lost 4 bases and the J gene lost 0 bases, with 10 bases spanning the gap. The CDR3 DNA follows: TGTGCCAGCAGTTCATCCATGAGCTCCTATAATTCACCCCTCCACTTT. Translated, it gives CASSSSMSSYNSPLHF.

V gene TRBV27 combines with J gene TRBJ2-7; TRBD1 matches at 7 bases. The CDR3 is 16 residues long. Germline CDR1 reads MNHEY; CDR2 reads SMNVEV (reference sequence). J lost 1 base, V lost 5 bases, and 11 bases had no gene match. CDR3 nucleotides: TGTGCCAGCAGTCCGTCGACAGGGAGCCGATCCTACGAGCAGTACTTC. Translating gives CASSPSTGSRSYEQYF.

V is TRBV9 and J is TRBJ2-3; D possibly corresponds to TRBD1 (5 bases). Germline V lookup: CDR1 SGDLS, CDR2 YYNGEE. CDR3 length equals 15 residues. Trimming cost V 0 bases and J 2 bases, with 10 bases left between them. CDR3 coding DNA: TGTGCCAGCAGCGTAGGGACATCGCTCACAGATACGCAGTATTTT. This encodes CASSVGTSLTDTQYF.

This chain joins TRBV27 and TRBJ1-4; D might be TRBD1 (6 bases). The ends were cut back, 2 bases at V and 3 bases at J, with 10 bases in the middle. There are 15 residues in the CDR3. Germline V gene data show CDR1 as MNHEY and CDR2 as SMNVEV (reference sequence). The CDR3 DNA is TGTGCCAGCAGTTTAGAACAGGGATCTAATGAAAAACTGTTTTTT. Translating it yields CASSLEQGSNEKLFF.

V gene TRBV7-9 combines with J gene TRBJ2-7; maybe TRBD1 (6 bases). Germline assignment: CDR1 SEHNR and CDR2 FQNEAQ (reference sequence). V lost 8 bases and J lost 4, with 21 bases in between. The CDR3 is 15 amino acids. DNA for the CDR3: TGTGCCAGCCGCCCCGCAACAGGGCTATCTTACGAGCAGTACTTC. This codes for CASRPATGLSYEQYF.

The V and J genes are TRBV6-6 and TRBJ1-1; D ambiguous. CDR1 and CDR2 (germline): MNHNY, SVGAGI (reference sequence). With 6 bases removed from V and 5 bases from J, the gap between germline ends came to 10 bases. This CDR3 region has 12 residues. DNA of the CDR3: TGTGCCAGCAGCATAGGGTCAACTGAAGCTTTCTTT. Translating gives CASSIGSTEAFF.

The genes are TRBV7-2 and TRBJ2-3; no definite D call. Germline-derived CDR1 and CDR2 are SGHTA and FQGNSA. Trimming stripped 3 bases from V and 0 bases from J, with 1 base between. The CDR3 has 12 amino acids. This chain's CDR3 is CASSFSTDTQYF. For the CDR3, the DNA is TGTGCCAGCAGCTTTAGCACAGATACGCAGTATTTT.

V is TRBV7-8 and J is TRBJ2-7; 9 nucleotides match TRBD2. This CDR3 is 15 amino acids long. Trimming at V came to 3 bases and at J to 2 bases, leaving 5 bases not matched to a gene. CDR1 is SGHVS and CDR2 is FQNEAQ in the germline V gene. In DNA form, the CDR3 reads TGTGCCAGCAGCTTCCAGCGGGAGGCAACCTACGAGCAGTACTTC. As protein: CASSFQREATYEQYF.

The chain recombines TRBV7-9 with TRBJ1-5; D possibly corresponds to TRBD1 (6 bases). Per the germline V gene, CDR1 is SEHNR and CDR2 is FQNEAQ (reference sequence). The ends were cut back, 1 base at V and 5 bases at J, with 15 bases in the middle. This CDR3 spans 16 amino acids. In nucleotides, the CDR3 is TGTGCCAGCAGCTTAGGAAGGGAGACAGGCTATCAGCCCCAGCATTTT. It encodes CASSLGRETGYQPQHF.

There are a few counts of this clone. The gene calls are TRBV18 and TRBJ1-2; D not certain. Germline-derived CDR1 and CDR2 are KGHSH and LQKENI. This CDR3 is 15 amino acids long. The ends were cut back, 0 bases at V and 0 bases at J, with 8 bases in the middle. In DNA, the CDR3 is TGTGCCAGCTCACCACCGGCAGTAGCTAACTATGGCTACACCTTC. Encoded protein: CASSPPAVANYGYTF.

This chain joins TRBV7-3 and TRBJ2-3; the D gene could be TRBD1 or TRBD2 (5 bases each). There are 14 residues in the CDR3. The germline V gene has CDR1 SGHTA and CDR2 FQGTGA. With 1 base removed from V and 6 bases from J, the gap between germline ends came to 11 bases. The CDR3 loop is CASSLNLGDDTQYF. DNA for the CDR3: TGTGCCAGCAGCTTAAACTTAGGGGACGATACGCAGTATTTT. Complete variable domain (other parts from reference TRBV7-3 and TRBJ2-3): GAGVSQTPSNKVTEKGKYVELRCDPISGHTALYWYRQSLGQGPEFLIYFQGTGAADDSGLPNDRFFAVRPEGSVSTLKIQRTERGDSAVYLCASSLNLGDDTQYFGPGTRLTVL.

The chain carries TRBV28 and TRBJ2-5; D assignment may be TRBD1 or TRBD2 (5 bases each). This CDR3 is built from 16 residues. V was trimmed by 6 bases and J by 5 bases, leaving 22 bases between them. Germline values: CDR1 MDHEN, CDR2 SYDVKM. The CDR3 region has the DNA TGTGCCAGCAGCCCCGACCCGGGACCCGGTGGGGAGACCCAGTACTTC. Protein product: CASSPDPGPGGETQYF.

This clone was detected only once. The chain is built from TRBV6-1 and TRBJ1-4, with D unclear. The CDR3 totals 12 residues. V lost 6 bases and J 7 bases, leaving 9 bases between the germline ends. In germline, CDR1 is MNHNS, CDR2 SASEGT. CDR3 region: CASRGGGEKLFF. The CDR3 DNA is TGTGCCAGCAGGGGTGGAGGTGAAAAACTGTTTTTT.

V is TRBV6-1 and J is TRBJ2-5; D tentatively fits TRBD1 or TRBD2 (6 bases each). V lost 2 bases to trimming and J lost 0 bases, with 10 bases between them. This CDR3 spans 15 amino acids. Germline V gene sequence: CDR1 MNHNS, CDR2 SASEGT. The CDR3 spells CASSELGGNQETQYF. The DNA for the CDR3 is TGTGCCAGCAGTGAATTAGGGGGGAACCAAGAGACCCAGTACTTC.

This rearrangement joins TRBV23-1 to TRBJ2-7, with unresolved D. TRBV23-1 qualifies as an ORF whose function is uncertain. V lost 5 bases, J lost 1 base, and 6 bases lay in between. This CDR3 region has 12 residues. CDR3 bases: TGCGCCAGCAGTGGGCCTTCCTACGAGCAGTACTTC. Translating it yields CASSGPSYEQYF.

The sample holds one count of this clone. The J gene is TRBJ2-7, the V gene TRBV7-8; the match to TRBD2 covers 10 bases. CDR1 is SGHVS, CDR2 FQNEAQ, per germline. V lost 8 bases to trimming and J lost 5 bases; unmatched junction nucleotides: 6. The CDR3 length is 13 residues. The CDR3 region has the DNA TGTGCCAGCGGACCTAGCGGGAGTAACGAGCAGTACTTC. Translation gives CASGPSGSNEQYF.

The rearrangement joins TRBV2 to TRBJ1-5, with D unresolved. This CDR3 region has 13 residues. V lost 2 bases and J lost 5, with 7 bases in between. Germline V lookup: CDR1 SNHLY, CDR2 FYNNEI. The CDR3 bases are TGTGCCAGCAGTGAAAGTGGGTATCAGCCCCAGCATTTT. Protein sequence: CASSESGYQPQHF.